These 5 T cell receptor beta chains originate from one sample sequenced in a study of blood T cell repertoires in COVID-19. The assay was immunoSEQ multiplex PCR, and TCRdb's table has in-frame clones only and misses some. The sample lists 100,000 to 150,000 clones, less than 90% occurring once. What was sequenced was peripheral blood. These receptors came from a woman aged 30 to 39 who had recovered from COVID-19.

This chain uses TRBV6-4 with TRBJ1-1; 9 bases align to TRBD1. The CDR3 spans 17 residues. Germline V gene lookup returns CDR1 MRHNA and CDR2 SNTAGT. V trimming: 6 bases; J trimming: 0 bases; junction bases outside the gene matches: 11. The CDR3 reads CASRTGQGPLMNTEAFF. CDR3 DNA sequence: TGTGCCAGCAGGACGGGACAGGGTCCTTTGATGAACACTGAAGCTTTCTTT.

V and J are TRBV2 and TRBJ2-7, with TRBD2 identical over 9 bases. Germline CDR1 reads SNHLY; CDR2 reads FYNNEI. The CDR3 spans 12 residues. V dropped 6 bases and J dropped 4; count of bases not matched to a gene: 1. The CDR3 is CASRLAGYEQYF. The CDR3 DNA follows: TGTGCCAGCAGGCTAGCGGGATACGAGCAGTACTTC.

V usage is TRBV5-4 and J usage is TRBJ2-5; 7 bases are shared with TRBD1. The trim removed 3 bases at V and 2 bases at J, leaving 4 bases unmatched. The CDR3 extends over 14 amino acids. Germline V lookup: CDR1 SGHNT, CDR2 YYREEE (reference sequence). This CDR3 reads CASSWGTAQETQYF. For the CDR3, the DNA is TGTGCCAGCAGCTGGGGGACAGCTCAAGAGACCCAGTACTTC.

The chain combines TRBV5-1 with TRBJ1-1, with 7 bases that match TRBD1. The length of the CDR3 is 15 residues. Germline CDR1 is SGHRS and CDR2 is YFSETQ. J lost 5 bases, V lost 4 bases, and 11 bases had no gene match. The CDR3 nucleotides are TGCGCCAGCAGCCAAACAACAGGGGTGGAAACTGAAGCTTTCTTT. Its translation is CASSQTTGVETEAFF.

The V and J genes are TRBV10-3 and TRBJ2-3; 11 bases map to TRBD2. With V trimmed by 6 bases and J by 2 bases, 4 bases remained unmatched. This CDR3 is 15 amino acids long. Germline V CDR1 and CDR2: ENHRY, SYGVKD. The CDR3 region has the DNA TGTGCCATCAGCACTAGCGGGAGTATCACAGATACGCAGTATTTT. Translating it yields CAISTSGSITDTQYF.